A selection of T cell receptor beta chains follows, all from one sample in a study of T cells in Graves' hyperthyroidism and ophthalmopathy. TCRdb passed the multiplex PCR reads through MiXCR, listing each CDR3 protein once. The sample carries 500,000 to 600,000 distinct CDR3 sequences, nearly 20% recorded once. Sequenced: blood. All receptors derive from a man in his forties with Graves' ophthalmopathy. CDR3s include the opening cysteine and the closing phenylalanine or tryptophan. The D gene is left open where the match is weak.

J gene: TRBJ2-5; D gene: TRBD2; V gene: TRBV27; CDR3 protein: CASSAGGTQYF
J gene: TRBJ2-2; D gene: .; V gene: TRBV7-9; CDR3 protein: CASSLRRGLNTGELFF
J gene: TRBJ1-2; D gene: TRBD1; V gene: TRBV7-3; CDR3 protein: CASSLNTGANYGYTF
J gene: TRBJ2-4; D gene: .; V gene: TRBV19; CDR3 protein: CASSISWGAKNIQYF
J gene: TRBJ2-2; D gene: .; V gene: TRBV9; CDR3 protein: CASSVEPVPGPNTGELFF
J gene: TRBJ1-2; D gene: .; V gene: TRBV28; CDR3 protein: CASSLLAGPGYTF
J gene: TRBJ2-5; D gene: TRBD2; V gene: TRBV7-9; CDR3 protein: CASSFGLAGDQETQYF
J gene: TRBJ2-2; D gene: .; V gene: TRBV6-2/TRBV6-3; CDR3 protein: CASSYSMTGELFF
J gene: TRBJ2-1; D gene: TRBD2; V gene: TRBV5-1; CDR3 protein: CASSWSGSHYNEQFF
J gene: TRBJ2-5; D gene: .; V gene: TRBV5-5; CDR3 protein: CASSLAERGVETQYF
J gene: TRBJ1-2; D gene: TRBD1; V gene: TRBV6-2/TRBV6-3; CDR3 protein: CASSRQGQGIYGYTF
J gene: TRBJ2-3; D gene: TRBD2; V gene: TRBV2; CDR3 protein: CASSGNSGGLSTDTQYF
J gene: TRBJ2-1; D gene: .; V gene: TRBV10-3; CDR3 protein: CAISESMGGPYEQFF
J gene: TRBJ1-1; D gene: .; V gene: TRBV13; CDR3 protein: CASRTGANTEAFF
J gene: TRBJ1-1; D gene: TRBD1; V gene: TRBV12-3/TRBV12-4; CDR3 protein: CASSLNRGIITEAFF
J gene: TRBJ2-2; D gene: TRBD1; V gene: TRBV4-1; CDR3 protein: CASSQANRGRTGELFF
J gene: TRBJ2-3; D gene: .; V gene: TRBV20-1; CDR3 protein: CSALGTSTDTQYF
J gene: TRBJ2-5; D gene: .; V gene: TRBV20-1; CDR3 protein: CSAYPGQYQETQYF
J gene: TRBJ1-1; D gene: .; V gene: TRBV5-8; CDR3 protein: CASSLDFGGAFEAFF
J gene: TRBJ1-1; D gene: .; V gene: TRBV5-1; CDR3 protein: CASSLRPQGRGAEAFF
J gene: TRBJ1-1; D gene: .; V gene: TRBV19; CDR3 protein: CASTGQRGTEAFF
J gene: TRBJ2-5; D gene: .; V gene: TRBV5-1; CDR3 protein: CASSQGTTTQETQYF
J gene: TRBJ2-3; D gene: .; V gene: TRBV20-1; CDR3 protein: CSARDEGRGPSTDTQYF
J gene: TRBJ1-1; D gene: .; V gene: TRBV12-3/TRBV12-4; CDR3 protein: CASSPLGVSAEAFF
J gene: TRBJ1-1; D gene: .; V gene: TRBV30; CDR3 protein: CAWSVLESTEAFF
J gene: TRBJ2-2; D gene: .; V gene: TRBV9; CDR3 protein: CASEEPRNTGELFF
J gene: TRBJ1-4; D gene: .; V gene: TRBV5-6; CDR3 protein: CASSLQGPNEKLFF
J gene: TRBJ1-1; D gene: .; V gene: TRBV6-4; CDR3 protein: CASSVKGGVTEAFF
J gene: TRBJ2-7; D gene: .; V gene: TRBV20-1; CDR3 protein: CSARDLRGNEQYF
J gene: TRBJ2-7; D gene: .; V gene: TRBV11-2; CDR3 protein: CASTLNYGGSSEQYF
J gene: TRBJ1-5; D gene: .; V gene: TRBV18; CDR3 protein: CASSSREAYSNQPQHF
J gene: TRBJ2-2; D gene: .; V gene: TRBV7-3; CDR3 protein: CASSLSGSDTGELFF
J gene: TRBJ2-1; D gene: .; V gene: TRBV18; CDR3 protein: CASSPKHEQFF
J gene: TRBJ1-5; D gene: .; V gene: TRBV7-2; CDR3 protein: CASSFRVNPYSNQPQHF
J gene: TRBJ2-3; D gene: .; V gene: TRBV10-1; CDR3 protein: CASSESVGAYTDTQYF
J gene: TRBJ2-1; D gene: TRBD2; V gene: TRBV20-1; CDR3 protein: CSATGGSGRDNEQFF
J gene: TRBJ2-7; D gene: .; V gene: TRBV7-6; CDR3 protein: CASSPRQVPAEQYF
J gene: TRBJ1-2; D gene: .; V gene: TRBV9; CDR3 protein: CASSADAGAYTF
J gene: TRBJ2-7; D gene: .; V gene: TRBV20-1; CDR3 protein: CSAPRGLDEQYF
J gene: TRBJ2-7; D gene: TRBD2; V gene: TRBV6-1; CDR3 protein: CASREPSGGLTSREQYF
J gene: TRBJ2-7; D gene: .; V gene: TRBV27; CDR3 protein: CASSLRRLGAYYEQYF
J gene: TRBJ2-1; D gene: .; V gene: TRBV7-9; CDR3 protein: CASSLEPEQGQFF
J gene: TRBJ2-7; D gene: .; V gene: TRBV7-9; CDR3 protein: CASSFGGTPNEQYF
J gene: TRBJ1-1; D gene: .; V gene: TRBV19; CDR3 protein: CASSPNNRRQSVNTEAFF
J gene: TRBJ1-1; D gene: .; V gene: TRBV25-1; CDR3 protein: CASSIPGGGQNTEAFF
J gene: TRBJ1-5; D gene: TRBD1; V gene: TRBV27; CDR3 protein: CASSSAGTGRNQPQHF